This T cell receptor beta chain originates from a study of cytomegalovirus exposure and HLA in healthy donors. This cohort consisted of healthy bone marrow donors. Primers: 60 Vbeta forward and 13 Jbeta reverse. Here immunoSEQ multiplex PCR was the method, and the copy in TCRdb shows in-frame clones only, minus some. This sample has about 63,000 clones, with roughly 80% found just once. This CDR3 region has 13 residues. With 5 bases clipped from V and 8 bases from J, the junction kept 4 bases outside the gene matches. Germline values: CDR1 SEHNR, CDR2 FQNEAQ (reference sequence). Sequencing input: PBMCs. V and J are TRBV7-9 and TRBJ2-1; 9 nucleotides align to TRBD2. The sequence came from a woman in her thirties or forties in good health and CMV-seropositive. CDR3 sequence (DNA): TGTGCCAGCAGCGGCGGGACTAGCTATGAGCAGTTCTTC. Residues: CASSGGTSYEQFF.